These 25 T cell receptor beta chains originate from one sample sequenced in a study of control samples from healthy donors and cancer patients. The protocol was immunoSEQ multiplex PCR, while the TCRdb copy is restricted to in-frame clones and leaves out a portion. The sample includes over 150,000 clones, approximately 94% of them seen just once. What was sequenced was blood. The receptor source for this set is a man aged 40-49 years in good health.

The rearrangement joins TRBV2 to TRBJ1-2; D gene uncertain. V lost 6 bases and J lost 2, with 13 bases in between. The germline CDR1 and CDR2 sequences are SNHLY and FYNNEI. The CDR3 contains 14 residues. The CDR3 protein is CASSSISSNYGYTF. The DNA of the CDR3 is TGTGCCAGCAGCTCGATATCTTCCAACTATGGCTACACCTTC.

Only one count was recorded for this clone. The chain recombines TRBV27 with TRBJ1-2; D possibly corresponds to TRBD1 (6 bases). Germline CDR1 and CDR2: MNHEY and SMNVEV (reference sequence). This CDR3 comprises 13 residues. The germline V and J ends were trimmed by 6 bases and 3 bases, with 11 bases remaining between them. Written as DNA, the CDR3 is TGTGCCAGCAGCGACACAGGGCACTATGGCTACACCTTC. It codes for CASSDTGHYGYTF.

The sample holds one count of this clone. The CDR3 here is CASSIDQGSGGNNEQFF. DNA of the CDR3: TGTGCCAGTAGTATAGATCAGGGTAGCGGGGGAAACAATGAGCAGTTCTTC. The chain is built from TRBV19 and TRBJ2-1, with 9 bases matching TRBD2. The CDR3 sequence is 17 residues long. V gave up 0 bases and J gave up 5 bases; unmatched junction bases: 8. CDR1 is LNHDA and CDR2 is SQIVND in the germline V gene (reference sequence).

V usage is TRBV19 and J usage is TRBJ2-7; the match to TRBD2 covers 8 bases. The germline V gene encodes CDR1 LNHDA and CDR2 SQIVND (reference sequence). The CDR3 loop spans 15 amino acids. V shed 3 bases, J shed 0 bases, and the junction held 4 bases outside the gene matches. The CDR3 DNA reads TGTGCCAGTAGTATGCGTCGGGGGGGCTCCTACGAGCAGTACTTC. Its protein is CASSMRRGGSYEQYF.

The chain is built from TRBV27 and TRBJ1-1, with D possibly TRBD1 on 6 matching bases. V lost 4 bases to trimming and J lost 6 bases, with 15 bases between them. This CDR3 region has 14 residues. Germline assignment: CDR1 MNHEY and CDR2 SMNVEV (reference sequence). CDR3 sequence: CASSSLAGAAEAFF. The CDR3, as DNA: TGTGCCAGCAGTTCCCTGGCGGGGGCAGCTGAAGCTTTCTTT.

The gene calls are TRBV30 and TRBJ2-1, with D hard to call. From germline, CDR1 is GTSNPN and CDR2 SVGIG (reference sequence). This CDR3 is 11 amino acids long. The V end lost 0 bases, the J end lost 8 bases, and 5 bases lay between the germline ends. CDR3 DNA: TGTGCCTGGAGTGTACTCTATGAGCAGTTCTTC. Translation gives CAWSVLYEQFF. The full variable domain, rest sourced from reference TRBV30 and TRBJ2-1, is SQTIHQWPATLVQPVGSPLSLECTVEGTSNPNLYWYRQAAGRGLQLLFYSVGIGQISSEVPQNLSASRPQDRQFILSSKKLLLSDSGFYLCAWSVLYEQFFGPGTRLTVL.

The chain's CDR3 is CASTSSFGNTEAFF. DNA for the CDR3: TGTGCCAGCACCTCTTCGTTTGGGAACACTGAAGCTTTCTTT. The chain links TRBV27 to TRBJ1-1; no clear D. Germline V gene sequence: CDR1 MNHEY, CDR2 SMNVEV (reference sequence). The ends were cut back, 7 bases at V and 1 base at J, with 13 bases in the middle. This CDR3 is 14 amino acids long.

The chain combines TRBV11-2 with TRBJ1-2, with 10 nucleotides matching TRBD1. The CDR3 extends over 14 amino acids. Germline V gene data show CDR1 as SGHAT and CDR2 as FQNNGV. V dropped 4 bases and J dropped 8; count of bases not matched to a gene: 7. In nucleotides, the CDR3 is TGTGCCAGCAGCTCGGGACAGGGGAGGATCGGCTACACCTTC. It is translated as CASSSGQGRIGYTF.

This chain connects TRBV9 to TRBJ1-1, with no clear D. Germline V CDR1 and CDR2: SGDLS, YYNGEE. The germline V and J ends were trimmed by 3 bases and 1 base, with 7 bases remaining between them. The CDR3 spans 13 residues. The CDR3: CASSGDGNTEAFF. The DNA of the CDR3 is TGTGCCAGCAGCGGCGACGGGAACACTGAAGCTTTCTTT.

The chain carries TRBV28 and TRBJ1-6; no reliable D call. Trimming took off 3 bases at V and 5 bases at J, with 2 bases between the two ends. The CDR3 loop spans 12 amino acids. Germline assignment: CDR1 MDHEN and CDR2 SYDVKM. As DNA, the CDR3 is TGTGCCAGCAGTTTTCATAATTCACCCCTCCACTTT. Its translation is CASSFHNSPLHF. The full variable domain, completed using reference TRBV28 and TRBJ1-6, is DVKVTQSSRYLVKRTGEKVFLECVQDMDHENMFWYRQDPGLGLRLIYFSYDVKMKEKGDIPEGYSVSREKKERFSLILESASTNQTSMYLCASSFHNSPLHFGNGTRLTVT.

The DNA for the CDR3 is TGTGCCAGCAGGCCTACAGGGAGCACTGAAGCTTTCTTT. As protein: CASRPTGSTEAFF. The chain recombines TRBV5-6 with TRBJ1-1, with D possibly being TRBD1 (6 bases). V was clipped by 5 bases and J by 4 bases, with 12 bases between them. Per the germline V gene, CDR1 is SGHDT and CDR2 is YYEEEE. This CDR3 contains 13 residues.

This chain uses TRBV18 with TRBJ2-5; TRBD1 aligns across 7 bases. The CDR3 has 14 residues. The germline CDR1 and CDR2 sequences are KGHSH and LQKENI. The V segment lost 5 bases and the J segment 3 bases; nucleotides outside the gene matches: 6. CDR3 protein: CASSWDSIKETQYF. The DNA for the CDR3 is TGTGCCAGCTCATGGGACAGTATCAAAGAGACCCAGTACTTC.

The V and J genes are TRBV6-6 and TRBJ1-5, with D possibly being TRBD1 (5 bases). The CDR3 extends over 15 amino acids. CDR1 and CDR2 (germline): MNHNY, SVGAGI (reference sequence). Trimming took 4 bases from V and 2 from J, leaving 12 bases between them. The CDR3 sequence is CASSSPQGRNQPQHF. In nucleotides, the CDR3 is TGTGCCAGCAGTTCCCCCCAGGGCCGCAATCAGCCCCAGCATTTT.

The rearrangement links TRBV6-2 or TRBV6-3 to TRBJ1-5, with D perhaps TRBD1 (6 bases). The CDR3 spans 14 residues. V was trimmed by 4 bases and J by 2 bases, leaving 9 bases between them. CDR1 and CDR2 (germline): MNHEY, SVGEGT. DNA for the CDR3: TGTGCCAGCAGTTCCAAGGGGGGCAATCAGCCCCAGCATTTT. It translates to CASSSKGGNQPQHF.

The chain is built from TRBV7-2 and TRBJ1-5; D uncertain. There are 13 residues in the CDR3. V was pared by 1 base and J by 9 bases, with 10 bases between. Germline CDR1 SGHTA, CDR2 FQGNSA. The CDR3 loop reads CASSLEGPRPQHF. CDR3 in DNA: TGTGCCAGCAGCTTAGAAGGGCCCCGGCCCCAGCATTTT.

The rearrangement joins TRBV20-1 to TRBJ2-7; possible D gene TRBD2, 7 bases. This CDR3 spans 13 amino acids. CDR1 and CDR2 (germline): DFQATT, SNEGSKA (reference sequence). V was clipped by 3 bases and J by 7 bases, with 16 bases between them. The CDR3 loop reads CSASQGMGGEQYF. CDR3 bases: TGCAGTGCTAGTCAGGGGATGGGGGGGGAGCAGTACTTC.

The J gene is TRBJ1-1, the V gene TRBV6-5; D is unclear. CDR1 and CDR2 (germline): MNHEY, SVGAGI. The CDR3 is 15 residues long. Trimming pared 0 bases from V and 0 bases from J, leaving 8 bases between. The CDR3, as DNA: TGTGCCAGCAGTTACTCGAGGCATCTGAACACTGAAGCTTTCTTT. It is translated as CASSYSRHLNTEAFF.

The chain uses TRBV7-9 and TRBJ1-6; tentatively, D is TRBD1 (6 bases). V shed 1 base and J shed 7 bases, with 11 bases lying between them. CDR1 and CDR2 from the germline V gene are SEHNR and FQNEAQ (reference sequence). The CDR3 totals 15 residues. The CDR3 here is CASSLDPGANSPLHF. The CDR3 DNA follows: TGTGCCAGCAGCTTAGACCCAGGGGCGAATTCACCCCTCCACTTT.

This chain links TRBV7-2 with TRBJ1-1; possibly TRBD1 for D (6 bases). Trimming shortened V by 3 bases and J by 7 bases, and 12 bases separated the two germline ends. The CDR3 extends over 13 amino acids. In germline, CDR1 is SGHTA, CDR2 FQGNSA. CDR3 DNA sequence: TGTGCCAGCAGCTTTGACAGGACCGTTGAAGCTTTCTTT. Its protein is CASSFDRTVEAFF.

The chain has TRBV29-1 and TRBJ1-6; 9 nucleotides line up with TRBD1. J was trimmed by 7 bases and V by 5 bases; bases with no gene match: 6. The CDR3 consists of 14 residues. The germline V gene encodes CDR1 SQVTM and CDR2 ANQGSEA. The CDR3 sequence: CSVKTGTGNSPLHF. Here the CDR3 DNA reads TGCAGCGTTAAAACCGGGACAGGGAATTCACCCCTCCACTTT.

The chain couples TRBV4-1 to TRBJ1-6; D is unclear. This CDR3 spans 11 amino acids. CDR1 is MGHRA and CDR2 is YSYEKL in the germline V gene. V lost 1 base, J lost 14 bases, and 6 bases lay in between. CDR3 coding DNA: TGCGCCAGCAGCCAAGGCCCCTCCCTCCACTTT. It yields the protein CASSQGPSLHF.

The V and J genes are TRBV28 and TRBJ2-1; 10 nucleotides match TRBD2. The CDR3 sequence is 14 residues long. Per germline, CDR1 MDHEN and CDR2 SYDVKM. V was clipped by 5 bases and J by 9 bases; unmatched bases: 7. CDR3 amino acids: CASSESGGAGEQFF. The DNA for the CDR3 is TGTGCCAGCAGTGAGAGCGGGGGGGCGGGTGAGCAGTTCTTC.

A note on this clone: In the same sample, other DNA sequences code for this CDR3. The rearrangement links TRBV6-5 to TRBJ1-5; D is perhaps TRBD1 (5 bases). Germline V gene lookup returns CDR1 MNHEY and CDR2 SVGAGI. V was clipped by 6 bases and J by 2 bases, with 11 bases between them. This CDR3 contains 14 residues. The CDR3 nucleotides read TGTGCCAGCAGCCCAGACAGAGGCAATCAGCCCCAGCATTTT. This sequence encodes CASSPDRGNQPQHF.

In DNA form, the CDR3 reads TGTGCCAGCAGCAAAGGTGATAGCAATCAGCCCCAGCATTTT. Translation: CASSKGDSNQPQHF. The J gene is TRBJ1-5, the V gene TRBV21-1. TRBV21-1 is classified as a pseudogene. CDR3 length: 14 residues.

The CDR3 DNA follows: TGTGCCACCAGCGACCCGGGGCAGTCATCCATGGAGCAGTTCTTC. Translation gives CATSDPGQSSMEQFF. The chain couples TRBV24-1 to TRBJ2-1, with D perhaps TRBD1 or TRBD2 (5 bases each). The germline V and J ends were trimmed by 7 bases and 10 bases, with 22 bases remaining between them. The CDR3 totals 15 residues. In germline, CDR1 is KGHDR, CDR2 SFDVKD.